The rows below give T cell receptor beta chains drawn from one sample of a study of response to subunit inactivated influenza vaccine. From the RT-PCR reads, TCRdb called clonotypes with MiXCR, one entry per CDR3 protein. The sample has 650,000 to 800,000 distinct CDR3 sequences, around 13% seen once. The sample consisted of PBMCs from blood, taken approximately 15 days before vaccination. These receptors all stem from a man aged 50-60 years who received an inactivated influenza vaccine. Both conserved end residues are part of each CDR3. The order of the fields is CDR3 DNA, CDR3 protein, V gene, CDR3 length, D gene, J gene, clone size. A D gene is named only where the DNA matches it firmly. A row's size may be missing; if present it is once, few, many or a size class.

TGTGCCACTACAGGGGGCACAGATACGCAGTATTTT CATTGGTDTQYF TRBV25-1 12 TRBD1 TRBJ2-3 NA
TGTGCCACCAGTGGCGGGACCATATCGACAGATACGCAGTATTTT CATSGGTISTDTQYF TRBV24-1 15 NA TRBJ2-3 NA
TGTGCCAGCAGCGTAGACCCAGCAGGGCAAGAGACCCAGTACTTC CASSVDPAGQETQYF TRBV9 15 NA TRBJ2-5 NA
TGTGCCAGCAGTTACTCGATGACAGGGGGCTGGACCGGGGAGCTGTTTTTT CASSYSMTGGWTGELFF TRBV6-5 17 TRBD1 TRBJ2-2 many
TGTGCCAGCAGTCAAAGGGCGCACCAAGAGACCCAGTACTTC CASSQRAHQETQYF TRBV12-3/TRBV12-4 14 NA TRBJ2-5 few
TGTGCCAGCTCACAGGGACAGGGGCCTGGGTACGAGCAGTACTTC CASSQGQGPGYEQYF TRBV18 15 TRBD1 TRBJ2-7 NA
TGCGCCAGCAGCCAGGGACAGGGGGGGCGGAACACTGAAGCTTTCTTT CASSQGQGGRNTEAFF TRBV5-1 16 TRBD1 TRBJ1-1 many
TGCAGGGGGTGGGACAGGGGCGAAAAAGAGACCCAGTACTTC CRGWDRGEKETQYF TRBV20-1 14 TRBD1 TRBJ2-5 few
TGTGCCAGCAGCCCCCGTACAGATTCCGCAACTAATGAAAAACTGTTTTTT CASSPRTDSATNEKLFF TRBV7-6 17 NA TRBJ1-4 NA
TGTGCCAGCACCGGGGGGCCGCGGGGTCAGCCCCAGCATTTT CASTGGPRGQPQHF TRBV12-3/TRBV12-4 14 NA TRBJ1-5 NA
TGTGCCAGCAGCTTACAGGGAAGAGGGCATCAGCCCCAGCATTTT CASSLQGRGHQPQHF TRBV7-9 15 NA TRBJ1-5 NA
TGTGCCAGTAGTATGGGCCAAGAGACCCAGTACTTC CASSMGQETQYF TRBV19 12 NA TRBJ2-5 many
TGTGCCAGCAGCGTAGTTCCTACTAGCGGGAGTTACAATGAGCAGTTCTTC CASSVVPTSGSYNEQFF TRBV9 17 TRBD2 TRBJ2-1 NA
TGTGCCATCAGTGATGGTGGGGGGCGGCAGCCCCAGCATTTT CAISDGGGRQPQHF TRBV24-1 14 NA TRBJ1-5 once
TGTGCCAGCAGTTTAAACAGGGTAGTAGCCAAAAACATTCAGTACTTC CASSLNRVVAKNIQYF TRBV12-3/TRBV12-4 16 NA TRBJ2-4 NA
TGCGCCAGCAGCTTCCGGGGGACTAGCTCCTACAATGAGCAGTTCTTC CASSFRGTSSYNEQFF TRBV5-1 16 TRBD2 TRBJ2-1 NA
TGCAGCGTTGAAGATCGAGCCGGGACCACCGGGGAGCTGTTTTTT CSVEDRAGTTGELFF TRBV29-1 15 NA TRBJ2-2 many
TGTGCCAGCAGTTACTCGTTCTGGGTCTCTGGGGCCAACGTCCTGACTTTC CASSYSFWVSGANVLTF TRBV6-2/TRBV6-3 17 NA TRBJ2-6 NA
TGTGCCAGCAGCGACCGGACAGGGGGATCCTACGAGCAGTACTTC CASSDRTGGSYEQYF TRBV5-5 15 TRBD1 TRBJ2-7 few
TGTGCCAGCAGCCTCCGTGGGGCGGCAGACCAAGAGACCCAGTACTTC CASSLRGAADQETQYF TRBV7-2 16 NA TRBJ2-5 NA
TGTGCCAGCTCAAGACAGGGAATATACAATGAGCAGTTCTTC CASSRQGIYNEQFF TRBV18 14 TRBD1 TRBJ2-1 NA
TGCAGTGCCCCAGACACCTCTGGGGCCAACGTCCTGACTTTC CSAPDTSGANVLTF TRBV20-1 14 NA TRBJ2-6 few